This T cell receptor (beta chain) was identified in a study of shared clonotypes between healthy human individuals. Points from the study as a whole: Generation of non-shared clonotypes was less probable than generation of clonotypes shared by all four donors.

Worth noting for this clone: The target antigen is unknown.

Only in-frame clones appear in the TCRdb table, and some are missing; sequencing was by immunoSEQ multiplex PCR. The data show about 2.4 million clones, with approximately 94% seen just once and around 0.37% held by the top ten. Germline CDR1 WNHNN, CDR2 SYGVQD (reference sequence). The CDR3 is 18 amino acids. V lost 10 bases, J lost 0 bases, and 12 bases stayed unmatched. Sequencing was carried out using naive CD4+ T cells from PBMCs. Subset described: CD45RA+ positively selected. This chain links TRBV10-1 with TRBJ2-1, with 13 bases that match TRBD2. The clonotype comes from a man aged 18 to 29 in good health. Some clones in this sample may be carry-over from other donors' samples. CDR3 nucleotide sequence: TGCGCCAATAGGACTAGCGGGAGTTCCCCGAGCTCCTACAATGAGCAGTTCTTC. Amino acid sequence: CANRTSGSSPSSYNEQFF.